This TCR beta chain was identified during a study of CDR3 diversity in severe acne. This CDR3 is 15 amino acids long. Trimming removed 2 bases at V and 0 bases at J, with 11 bases between. Germline CDR1 MNHNY, CDR2 SVGAGI (reference sequence). In its sample, this clonotype is medium-sized (0.01 to 0.1%). TCRdb passed the PCR reads through MiXCR, listing each CDR3 protein once. The table shows approximately 90,000 distinct CDR3 sequences, with about half occurring only once. This TCR came from a male donor with severe acne vulgaris. The chain recombines TRBV6-6 with TRBJ2-7; D unresolved. Sequenced sample: blood. In DNA, the CDR3 is TGTGCCAGCAGTTACCGGCAGGTGAGCTCCTACGAGCAGTACTTC. Encoded protein: CASSYRQVSSYEQYF.